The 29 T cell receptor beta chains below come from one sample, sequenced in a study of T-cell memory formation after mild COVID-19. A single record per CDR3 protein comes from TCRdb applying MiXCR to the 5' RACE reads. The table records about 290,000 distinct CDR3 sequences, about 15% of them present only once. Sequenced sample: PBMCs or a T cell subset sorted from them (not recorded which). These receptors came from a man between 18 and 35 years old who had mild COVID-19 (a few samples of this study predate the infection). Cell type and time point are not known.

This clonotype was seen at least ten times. The CDR3 reads CASSVGGYTDTQYF. The CDR3 DNA follows: TGTGCCAGCAGCGTAGGGGGATACACAGATACGCAGTATTTT. The chain recombines TRBV9 with TRBJ2-3; no clear D. Germline-derived CDR1 and CDR2 are SGDLS and YYNGEE. The CDR3 spans 14 residues. The germline V and J ends were trimmed by 0 bases and 2 bases, with 7 bases remaining between them.

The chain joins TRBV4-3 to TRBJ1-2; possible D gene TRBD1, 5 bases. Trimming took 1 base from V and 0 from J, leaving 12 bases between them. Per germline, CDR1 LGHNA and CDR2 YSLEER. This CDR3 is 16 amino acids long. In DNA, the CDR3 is TGCGCCAGCAGCCAAGTGGCAGAAGGGGCTAACTATGGCTACACCTTC. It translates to CASSQVAEGANYGYTF.

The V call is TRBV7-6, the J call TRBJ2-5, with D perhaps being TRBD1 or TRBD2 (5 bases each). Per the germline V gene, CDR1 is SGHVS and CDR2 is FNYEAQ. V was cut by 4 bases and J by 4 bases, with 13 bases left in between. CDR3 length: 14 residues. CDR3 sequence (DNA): TGTGCCAGCAGCTCCTGGGGGTGGACAGAGACCCAGTACTTC. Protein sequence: CASSSWGWTETQYF.

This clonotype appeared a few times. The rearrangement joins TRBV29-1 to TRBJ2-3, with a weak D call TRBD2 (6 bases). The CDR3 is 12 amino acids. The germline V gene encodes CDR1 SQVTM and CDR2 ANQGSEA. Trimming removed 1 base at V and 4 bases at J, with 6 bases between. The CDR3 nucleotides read TGCAGCGTTGAAGTAGCGGCAGATACGCAGTATTTT. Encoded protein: CSVEVAADTQYF.

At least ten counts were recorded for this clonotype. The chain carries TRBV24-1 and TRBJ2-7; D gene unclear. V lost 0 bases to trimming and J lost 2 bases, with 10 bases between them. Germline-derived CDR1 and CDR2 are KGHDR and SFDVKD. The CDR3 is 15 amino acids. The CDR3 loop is CATSDLQVQPYEQYV. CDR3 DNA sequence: TGTGCCACCAGTGATTTGCAAGTTCAGCCCTACGAGCAGTACGTC.

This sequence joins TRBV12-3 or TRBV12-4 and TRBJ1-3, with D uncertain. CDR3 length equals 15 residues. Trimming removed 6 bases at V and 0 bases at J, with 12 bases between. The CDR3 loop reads CASSPDGNSGNTIYF. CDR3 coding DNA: TGTGCCAGCAGCCCAGACGGCAACTCTGGAAACACCATATATTTT.

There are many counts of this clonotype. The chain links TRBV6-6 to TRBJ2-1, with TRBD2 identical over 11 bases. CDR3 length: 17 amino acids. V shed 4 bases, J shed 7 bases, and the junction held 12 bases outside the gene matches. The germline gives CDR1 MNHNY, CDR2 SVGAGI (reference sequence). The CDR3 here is CASSSPPTSGALNEQFF. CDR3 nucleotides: TGTGCCAGCAGTTCCCCTCCGACTAGCGGGGCCCTTAATGAGCAGTTCTTC.

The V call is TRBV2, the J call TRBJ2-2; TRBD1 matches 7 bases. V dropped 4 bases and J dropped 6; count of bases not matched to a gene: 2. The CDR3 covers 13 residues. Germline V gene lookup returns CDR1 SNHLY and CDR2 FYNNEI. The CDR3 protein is CASSGQGAGELFF. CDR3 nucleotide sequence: TGTGCCAGCAGTGGACAGGGCGCCGGGGAGCTGTTTTTT.

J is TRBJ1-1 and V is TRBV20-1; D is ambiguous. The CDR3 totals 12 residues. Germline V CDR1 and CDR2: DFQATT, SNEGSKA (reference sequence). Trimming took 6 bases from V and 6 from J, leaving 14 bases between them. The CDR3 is CSAPGGRAEAFF. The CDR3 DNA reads TGCAGTGCCCCGGGCGGAAGGGCTGAAGCTTTCTTT.

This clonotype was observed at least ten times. For the CDR3, the DNA is TGCGCCAGCAGCCCCGGAGGACAGGGGGCCTATGAGCAGTTCTTC. Protein product: CASSPGGQGAYEQFF. J is TRBJ2-1 and V is TRBV5-1, with TRBD1 matching over 11 bases. Germline V gives CDR1 SGHRS, CDR2 YFSETQ. The CDR3 covers 15 residues. V lost 4 bases and J lost 8; bases outside the gene matches: 8.

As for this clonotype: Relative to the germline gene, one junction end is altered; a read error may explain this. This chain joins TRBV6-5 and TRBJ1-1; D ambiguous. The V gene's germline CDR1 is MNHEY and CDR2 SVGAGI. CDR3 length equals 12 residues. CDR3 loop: CASSYPRLGMIF. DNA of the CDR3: TGTGCCAGCAGTTACCCCAGACTCGGAATGATATTT.

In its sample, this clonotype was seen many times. CDR3 sequence reads: CASSLVGGFEQYV. The DNA for the CDR3 is TGTGCCAGCAGCTTAGTGGGGGGTTTCGAGCAGTACGTC. The V gene is TRBV7-8, the J gene TRBJ2-7; tentative D call: TRBD2 (6 bases). Trimming took off 1 base at V and 6 bases at J, with 10 bases between the two ends. Germline-derived CDR1 and CDR2 are SGHVS and FQNEAQ. This CDR3 has 13 residues.

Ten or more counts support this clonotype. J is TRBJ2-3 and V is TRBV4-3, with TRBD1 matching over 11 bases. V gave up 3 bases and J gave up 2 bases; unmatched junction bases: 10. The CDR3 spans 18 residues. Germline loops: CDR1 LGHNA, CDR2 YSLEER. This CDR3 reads CASSQNRGGQGATDTQYF. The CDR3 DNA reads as TGCGCCAGCAGCCAGAACAGGGGAGGACAGGGGGCCACAGATACGCAGTATTTT.

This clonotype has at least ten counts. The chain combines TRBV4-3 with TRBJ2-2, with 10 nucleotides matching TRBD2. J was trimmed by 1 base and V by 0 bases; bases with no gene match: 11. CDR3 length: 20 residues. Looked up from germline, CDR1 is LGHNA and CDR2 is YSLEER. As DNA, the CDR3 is TGCGCCAGCAGCCAAGAGGGGAACCGAGCGGGGGGGTGGAACACCGGGGAGCTGTTTTTT. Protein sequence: CASSQEGNRAGGWNTGELFF.

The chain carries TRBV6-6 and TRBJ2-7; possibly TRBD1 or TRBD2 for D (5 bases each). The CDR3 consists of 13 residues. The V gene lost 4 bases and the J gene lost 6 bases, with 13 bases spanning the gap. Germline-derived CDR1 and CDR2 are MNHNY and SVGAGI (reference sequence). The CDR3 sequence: CASSWAGAGEQYV. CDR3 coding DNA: TGTGCCAGCAGTTGGGCCGGGGCTGGCGAGCAGTACGTC.

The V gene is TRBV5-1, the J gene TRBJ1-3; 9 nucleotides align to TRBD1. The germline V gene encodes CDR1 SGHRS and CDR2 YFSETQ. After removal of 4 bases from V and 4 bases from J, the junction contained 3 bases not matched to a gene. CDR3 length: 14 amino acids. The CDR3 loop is CASSIGTGGNTIYF. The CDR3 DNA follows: TGCGCCAGCAGCATTGGGACAGGGGGAAACACCATATATTTT.

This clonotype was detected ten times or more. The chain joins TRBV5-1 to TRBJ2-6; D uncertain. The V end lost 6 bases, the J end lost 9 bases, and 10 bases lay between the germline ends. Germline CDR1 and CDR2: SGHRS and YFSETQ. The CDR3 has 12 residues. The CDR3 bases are TGCGCCAGCACTCCGGACCACAACGTCCTGACTTTC. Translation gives CASTPDHNVLTF.

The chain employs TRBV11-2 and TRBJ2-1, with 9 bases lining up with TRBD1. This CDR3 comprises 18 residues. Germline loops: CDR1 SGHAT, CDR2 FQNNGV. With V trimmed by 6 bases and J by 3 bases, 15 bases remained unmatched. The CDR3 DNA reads TGTGCCAGCAGACTAAGCGGGCGGTGGGACAGGGACTACAATGAGCAGTTCTTC. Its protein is CASRLSGRWDRDYNEQFF.

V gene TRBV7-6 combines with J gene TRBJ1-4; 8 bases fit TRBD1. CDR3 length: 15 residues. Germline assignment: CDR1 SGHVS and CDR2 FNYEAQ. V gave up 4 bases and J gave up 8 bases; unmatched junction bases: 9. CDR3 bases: TGTGCCAGCAGCTCAGTGGACAGGGCCGGAGAAAAACTGTTTTTT. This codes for CASSSVDRAGEKLFF.

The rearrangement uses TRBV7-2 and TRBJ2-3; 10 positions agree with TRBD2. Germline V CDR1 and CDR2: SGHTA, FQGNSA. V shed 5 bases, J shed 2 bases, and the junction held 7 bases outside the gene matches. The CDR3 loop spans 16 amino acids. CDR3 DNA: TGTGCCAGCAGCCTATTAGCGGGGGGATTCACAGATACGCAGTATTTT. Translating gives CASSLLAGGFTDTQYF.

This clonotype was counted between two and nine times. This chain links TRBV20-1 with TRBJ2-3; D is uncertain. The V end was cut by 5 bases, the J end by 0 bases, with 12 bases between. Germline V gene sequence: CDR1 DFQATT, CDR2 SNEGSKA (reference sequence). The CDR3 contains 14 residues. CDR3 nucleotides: TGCAGTGCTGACAAGGCTGGGAGCACAGATACGCAGTATTTT. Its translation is CSADKAGSTDTQYF.

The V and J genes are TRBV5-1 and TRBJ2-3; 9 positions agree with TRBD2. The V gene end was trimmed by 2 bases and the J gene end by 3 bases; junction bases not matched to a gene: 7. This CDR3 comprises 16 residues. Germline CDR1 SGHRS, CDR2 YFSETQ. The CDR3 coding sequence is TGCGCCAGCAGCTTTACGACTAGCGGAGCGACAGATACGCAGTATTTT. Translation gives CASSFTTSGATDTQYF.

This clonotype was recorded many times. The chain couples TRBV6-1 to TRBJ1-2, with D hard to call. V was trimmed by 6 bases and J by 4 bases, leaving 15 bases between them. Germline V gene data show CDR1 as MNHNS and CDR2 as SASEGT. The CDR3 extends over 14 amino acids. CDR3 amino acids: CASSELRQTYGYTF. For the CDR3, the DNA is TGTGCCAGCAGCGAACTCAGGCAGACCTATGGCTACACCTTC.

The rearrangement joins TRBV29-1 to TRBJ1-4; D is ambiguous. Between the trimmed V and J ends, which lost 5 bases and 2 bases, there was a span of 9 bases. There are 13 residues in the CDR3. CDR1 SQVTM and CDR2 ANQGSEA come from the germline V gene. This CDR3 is CSVLWATNEKLFF. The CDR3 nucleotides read TGCAGCGTTCTGTGGGCCACTAATGAAAAACTGTTTTTT.

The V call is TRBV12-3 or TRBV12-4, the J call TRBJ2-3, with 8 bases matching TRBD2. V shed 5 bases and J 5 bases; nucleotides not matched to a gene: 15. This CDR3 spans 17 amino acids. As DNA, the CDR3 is TGTGCCAGCAGTCCTTCCCAAGGGACGGGGGGGCAAGATACGCAGTATTTT. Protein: CASSPSQGTGGQDTQYF.

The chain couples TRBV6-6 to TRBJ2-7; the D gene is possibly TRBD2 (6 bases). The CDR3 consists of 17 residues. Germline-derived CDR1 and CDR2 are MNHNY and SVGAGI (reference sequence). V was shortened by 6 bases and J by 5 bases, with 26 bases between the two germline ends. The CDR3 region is CASSLGVEGSSLDEQYV. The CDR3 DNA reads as TGTGCCAGCAGCCTTGGGGTGGAGGGGTCGAGTTTAGACGAGCAGTACGTC.

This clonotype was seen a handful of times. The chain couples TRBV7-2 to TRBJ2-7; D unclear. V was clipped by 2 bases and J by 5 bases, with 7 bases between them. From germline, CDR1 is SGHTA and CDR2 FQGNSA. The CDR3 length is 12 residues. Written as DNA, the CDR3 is TGTGCCAGCAGCTTATCCAGTCACGAGCAGTACTTC. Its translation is CASSLSSHEQYF.

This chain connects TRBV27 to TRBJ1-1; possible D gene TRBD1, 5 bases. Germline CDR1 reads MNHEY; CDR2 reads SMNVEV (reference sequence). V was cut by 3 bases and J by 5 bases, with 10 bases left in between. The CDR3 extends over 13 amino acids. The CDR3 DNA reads TGTGCCAGCAGTTTCCTCCGGGGGACTGAAGCTTTCTTT. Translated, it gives CASSFLRGTEAFF.

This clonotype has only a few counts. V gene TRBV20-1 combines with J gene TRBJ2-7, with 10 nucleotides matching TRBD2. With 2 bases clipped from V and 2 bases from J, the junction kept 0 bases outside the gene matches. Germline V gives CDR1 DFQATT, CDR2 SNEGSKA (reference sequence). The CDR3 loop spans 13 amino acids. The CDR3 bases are TGCAGTGCTAGAACTAGCGGGGCCTACGAGCAGTACGTC. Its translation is CSARTSGAYEQYV.